A selection of T cell receptor beta chains follows, all from one sample in a study of blood T cell repertoires in COVID-19. Sequencing was performed with immunoSEQ multiplex PCR; in TCRdb, only in-frame clones are kept and a portion is missing. The sample lists about 240,000 clones; around nine tenths were seen once. Sequencing was performed on peripheral blood. All receptors derive from a woman in her 70s with active or convalescent COVID-19. Each CDR3 is given with its conserved first and last residue. D genes are given only for firm matches. Some rows have no size entry. The others give once, few or many, or a class for an expanded clone.

V gene	clone size	D gene	J gene	CDR3 protein	CDR3 DNA
TRBV18	.	TRBD1	TRBJ2-5	CASSPPGQGETQYF	TGTGCCAGCTCACCCCCCGGACAGGGGGAGACCCAGTACTTC
TRBV5-1	.	TRBD1	TRBJ1-4	CASSQTPQGAGEKLFF	TGCGCCAGCAGCCAAACGCCACAGGGGGCAGGTGAAAAACTGTTTTTT
TRBV5-1	.	.	TRBJ1-1	CASSDRGAVNTEAFF	TGCGCCAGCAGCGACCGGGGGGCTGTGAACACTGAAGCTTTCTTT
TRBV10-3	.	.	TRBJ2-1	CAISAGNEQFF	TGTGCCATCAGTGCCGGCAATGAGCAGTTCTTC
TRBV5-1	.	.	TRBJ1-1	CASSLGGDNEAFF	TGCGCCAGCAGCTTGGGAGGGGACAATGAAGCTTTCTTT
TRBV6-5	.	.	TRBJ1-2	CASSYSNYYGYTF	TGTGCCAGCAGTTACTCCAACTACTATGGCTACACCTTC
TRBV14	.	TRBD1	TRBJ1-5	CASSQAGGRNQPQHF	TGTGCCAGCAGCCAAGCAGGGGGTCGGAATCAGCCCCAGCATTTT
TRBV12-3/TRBV12-4	.	.	TRBJ2-3	CASRTSTGPTQYF	TGTGCCAGCAGAACTTCGACAGGCCCTACGCAGTATTTT
TRBV20-1	.	TRBD1	TRBJ2-5	CSSRGQETQYF	TGCAGTTCTAGGGGACAGGAGACCCAGTACTTC
TRBV10-3	once	.	TRBJ1-2	CAVSTPPNYGYTF	TGTGCCGTGTCCACACCGCCTAACTATGGCTACACCTTC